These 17 T cell receptor beta chains were all obtained from the same sample, sequenced in a study of blood T cell repertoires in COVID-19. Produced via immunoSEQ multiplex PCR; TCRdb's table is partial and in-frame only. The sample carries about 390,000 clones, around 87% recorded once. Input material: peripheral blood. The receptors shown here come from a woman aged 60-75 years with COVID-19, enrolled during active disease.

Here the CDR3 reads CASSLERGLGNTIYF. In nucleotides, the CDR3 is TGTGCCAGCAGTTTGGAAAGGGGGCTCGGAAACACCATATATTTT. J is TRBJ1-3 and V is TRBV28; 7 bases map to TRBD1. CDR1 and CDR2 from the germline V gene are MDHEN and SYDVKM. The CDR3 sequence is 15 residues long. Trimming took 3 bases from V and 4 from J; bases not matched to a gene: 6.

This clone was counted once. V and J are TRBV18 and TRBJ1-5; D is ambiguous. Germline V gene sequence: CDR1 KGHSH, CDR2 LQKENI. The CDR3 is 15 residues long. V lost 2 bases to trimming and J lost 0 bases, with 8 bases between them. CDR3 coding DNA: TGTGCCAGCTCACCAGAGGGAGTTAGCAATCAGCCCCAGCATTTT. Translating it yields CASSPEGVSNQPQHF.

This rearrangement joins TRBV29-1 to TRBJ2-5; 8 bases match TRBD2. This CDR3 spans 15 amino acids. Germline values: CDR1 SQVTM, CDR2 ANQGSEA. V shed 1 base and J 10 bases; nucleotides not matched to a gene: 14. The CDR3 region is CSVEVQGTRFSGQYF. The CDR3 DNA reads as TGCAGCGTTGAAGTACAAGGGACTAGATTTTCGGGCCAGTACTTC.

The rearrangement links TRBV6-6 to TRBJ1-5, with 9 bases aligning to TRBD1. The CDR3 extends over 16 amino acids. V shed 5 bases, J shed 6 bases, and the junction held 11 bases outside the gene matches. Looked up from germline, CDR1 is MNHNY and CDR2 is SVGAGI (reference sequence). The CDR3 loop reads CASSKTDRGIGQPQHF. The CDR3 DNA reads as TGTGCCAGCAGTAAGACGGACAGGGGAATAGGTCAGCCCCAGCATTTT.

This chain joins TRBV11-2 and TRBJ1-1; 8 nucleotides match TRBD1. With V trimmed by 4 bases and J by 1 base, 5 bases remained unmatched. CDR1 and CDR2 (germline): SGHAT, FQNNGV. This CDR3 region has 15 residues. This chain's CDR3 is CASSSLTGGNTEAFF. The CDR3 nucleotides are TGTGCCAGCAGCTCACTTACAGGGGGGAACACTGAAGCTTTCTTT.

The chain employs TRBV18 and TRBJ1-3, with D possibly matching TRBD1 (6 bases). CDR3 length: 14 residues. Germline V gene data show CDR1 as KGHSH and CDR2 as LQKENI. Trimming shortened V by 6 bases and J by 4 bases, and 13 bases separated the two germline ends. The CDR3 loop reads CASSANDRGNTIYF. As DNA, the CDR3 is TGTGCCAGCTCCGCAAATGACAGGGGAAACACCATATATTTT.

The chain couples TRBV19 to TRBJ2-3; 8 positions agree with TRBD1. V shed 2 bases and J 2 bases; nucleotides not matched to a gene: 6. In germline, CDR1 is LNHDA, CDR2 SQIVND (reference sequence). This CDR3 comprises 16 residues. The CDR3 loop reads CASSIKHRGITDTQYF. The CDR3 nucleotides are TGTGCCAGTAGTATAAAACACAGGGGGATCACAGATACGCAGTATTTT.

This chain uses TRBV6-5 with TRBJ2-2; D possibly corresponds to TRBD2 (6 bases). This CDR3 is 15 amino acids long. V gave up 0 bases and J gave up 5 bases, with 10 bases separating them. Germline CDR1 is MNHEY and CDR2 is SVGAGI. CDR3 protein: CASSYSAGRTGELFF. For the CDR3, the DNA is TGTGCCAGCAGTTACTCTGCAGGGAGGACCGGGGAGCTGTTTTTT.

The CDR3 nucleotides read TGCGCCAGCAGCTTGGTACAGGGCAGGGGAGAGACCCAGTACTTC. Translated, it gives CASSLVQGRGETQYF. This chain links TRBV5-1 with TRBJ2-5; D possibly corresponds to TRBD1 (6 bases). CDR3 length: 15 residues. Germline lookup yields CDR1 SGHRS and CDR2 YFSETQ. Trimming cost V 0 bases and J 4 bases, with 13 bases left between them.

This rearrangement joins TRBV6-2 or TRBV6-3 to TRBJ1-6, with 7 bases that match TRBD1. Trimming took 2 bases from V and 8 from J; bases not matched to a gene: 0. The CDR3 extends over 13 amino acids. Germline CDR1 MNHEY, CDR2 SVGEGT. CDR3 sequence reads: CASSYRGHSPLHF. The CDR3 coding sequence is TGTGCCAGCAGTTACAGGGGGCATTCACCCCTCCACTTT.

The rearrangement links TRBV4-2 to TRBJ2-1, with TRBD2 matching 11 bases. V was pared by 3 bases and J by 2 bases, with 6 bases of the junction left unmatched. This CDR3 is 17 amino acids long. Germline V lookup: CDR1 LGHNA, CDR2 YNFKEQ. CDR3 sequence reads: CASSQSISGGAYNEQFF. The CDR3 nucleotides are TGTGCCAGCAGCCAGTCAATTAGCGGGGGGGCCTACAATGAGCAGTTCTTC.

This sequence joins TRBV27 and TRBJ1-4; D unclear. Trimming shortened V by 6 bases and J by 8 bases, and 16 bases separated the two germline ends. The V gene's germline CDR1 is MNHEY and CDR2 SMNVEV (reference sequence). The CDR3 is 14 residues long. Here the CDR3 reads CASRDPRREEKLFF. DNA of the CDR3: TGTGCCAGCAGAGATCCCAGGAGGGAGGAAAAACTGTTTTTT.

The V call is TRBV7-9, the J call TRBJ1-3, with a possible D match to TRBD1 (6 bases). From germline, CDR1 is SEHNR and CDR2 FQNEAQ (reference sequence). V was pared by 5 bases and J by 0 bases, with 14 bases between. The CDR3 has 16 residues. The CDR3 region is CASSDRSLDSGNTIYF. Written as DNA, the CDR3 is TGTGCCAGCAGCGACAGGTCTTTGGACTCTGGAAACACCATATATTTT. Full variable domain (outside the CDR3, taken from reference TRBV7-9 and TRBJ1-3): DTGVSQNPRHKITKRGQNVTFRCDPISEHNRLYWYRQTLGQGPEFLTYFQNEAQLEKSRLLSDRFSAERPKGSFSTLEIQRTEQGDSAMYLCASSDRSLDSGNTIYFGEGSWLTVV.

This clone was recorded once. The sample contains more than one DNA sequence encoding this CDR3. The chain carries TRBV19 and TRBJ2-5; a weak D match, TRBD1 (6 bases). There are 14 residues in the CDR3. The V gene lost 1 base and the J gene lost 5 bases, with 11 bases spanning the gap. Germline V gene data show CDR1 as LNHDA and CDR2 as SQIVND (reference sequence). In DNA form, the CDR3 reads TGTGCCAGTAGTATAGTGGGGCAGGGGGAGACCCAGTACTTC. Amino acids: CASSIVGQGETQYF.

This rearrangement joins TRBV28 to TRBJ2-1, with D possibly being TRBD2 (7 bases). Between the trimmed V and J ends, which lost 5 bases and 7 bases, there was a span of 12 bases. CDR1 MDHEN and CDR2 SYDVKM come from the germline V gene. This CDR3 has 13 amino acids. CDR3 sequence (DNA): TGTGCCAGCAGTCGGGGGGCCGGGAATGAGCAGTTCTTC. This sequence encodes CASSRGAGNEQFF. The complete variable domain, with remaining parts taken from reference TRBV28 and TRBJ2-1, reads DVKVTQSSRYLVKRTGEKVFLECVQDMDHENMFWYRQDPGLGLRLIYFSYDVKMKEKGDIPEGYSVSREKKERFSLILESASTNQTSMYLCASSRGAGNEQFFGPGTRLTVL.

The chain links TRBV30 to TRBJ2-1; the D is unclear. The CDR3 is made up of 14 amino acids. V lost 3 bases and J 0 bases, leaving 9 bases between the germline ends. CDR1 and CDR2 from the germline V gene are GTSNPN and SVGIG (reference sequence). The CDR3 is CAWSTVSSYNEQFF. CDR3 bases: TGTGCCTGGAGCACGGTTAGCTCCTACAATGAGCAGTTCTTC.

The chain joins TRBV7-8 to TRBJ2-3, with 9 positions matching TRBD2. Germline CDR1 reads SGHVS; CDR2 reads FQNEAQ. This CDR3 is 15 amino acids long. V shed 1 base, J shed 6 bases, and the junction held 5 bases outside the gene matches. In DNA form, the CDR3 reads TGTGCCAGCAGCTTAGTTAGCGGGGGACCGGATACGCAGTATTTT. It encodes CASSLVSGGPDTQYF.